The T cell receptor (beta chain) under discussion was sequenced for a study of T cells in Graves' hyperthyroidism and ophthalmopathy. Study-wide context: Peripheral blood draws took place at initial diagnosis, ahead of any treatment. Study-level points and caveats: Stable hyperthyroidism and ophthalmopathy were separated using 13 V-J signatures.

At least ten counts were recorded for this clonotype. The antigen remains undetermined. The CDR3 totals 14 residues. V was trimmed by 4 bases and J by 0 bases, leaving 9 bases between them. Germline V gene lookup returns CDR1 SGHTA and CDR2 FQGNSA. The study included ophthalmopathy patients with Clinical Activity Score at least 3, NOSPECS grade at least 4 and duration under 3 months. Amplified TCR beta CDR3 regions came from RNA transcripts. Carried out on the TCR CDR3, a first-round RT-PCR used the HTBI primer set. TCRdb fed the multiplex PCR reads into MiXCR, producing one record per CDR3 protein. The sample consists of about 640,000 distinct CDR3 sequences, around 21% of them appearing once.

This clonotype was obtained from a man aged 25-45 years with Graves' ophthalmopathy. V is TRBV7-2 and J is TRBJ1-1, with D tentatively TRBD1 (5 bases). Material for sequencing was blood. This CDR3 reads CASSSPGVNTEAFF. CDR3 sequence (DNA): TGTGCCAGCAGCTCGCCGGGGGTGAACACTGAAGCTTTCTTT.